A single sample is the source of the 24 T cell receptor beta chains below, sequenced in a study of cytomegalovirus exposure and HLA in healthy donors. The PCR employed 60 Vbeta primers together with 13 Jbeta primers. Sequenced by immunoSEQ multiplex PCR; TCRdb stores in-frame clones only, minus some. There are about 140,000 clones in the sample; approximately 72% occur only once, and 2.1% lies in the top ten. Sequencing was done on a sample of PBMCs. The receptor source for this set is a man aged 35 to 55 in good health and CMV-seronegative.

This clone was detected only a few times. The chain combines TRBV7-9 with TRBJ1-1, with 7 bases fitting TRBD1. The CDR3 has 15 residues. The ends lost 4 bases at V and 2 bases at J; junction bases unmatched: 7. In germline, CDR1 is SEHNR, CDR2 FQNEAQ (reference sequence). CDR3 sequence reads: CASSSPGQPNTEAFF. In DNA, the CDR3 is TGTGCCAGCAGCTCACCGGGACAGCCAAACACTGAAGCTTTCTTT.

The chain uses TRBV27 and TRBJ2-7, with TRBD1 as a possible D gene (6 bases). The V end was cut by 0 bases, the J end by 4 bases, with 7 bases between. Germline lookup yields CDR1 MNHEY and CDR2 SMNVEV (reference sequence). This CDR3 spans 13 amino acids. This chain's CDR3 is CASSLSQGYEQYF. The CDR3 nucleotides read TGTGCCAGCAGTTTATCCCAGGGGTACGAGCAGTACTTC.

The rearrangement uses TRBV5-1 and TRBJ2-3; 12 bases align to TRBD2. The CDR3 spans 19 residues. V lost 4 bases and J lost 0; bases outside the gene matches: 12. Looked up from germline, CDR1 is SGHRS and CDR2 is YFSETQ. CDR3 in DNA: TGCGCCAGCAGCACTCACGGACTAGCGGGACCCTCTAGCACAGATACGCAGTATTTT. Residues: CASSTHGLAGPSSTDTQYF.

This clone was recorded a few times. The CDR3, as DNA: TGCGCCAGCAGCCAAGAGACAGGGCCCCAAGAGACCCAGTACTTC. Its translation is CASSQETGPQETQYF. The chain has TRBV4-3 and TRBJ2-5; 7 nucleotides agree with TRBD1. The CDR3 covers 15 residues. Germline CDR1 is LGHNA and CDR2 is YSLEER. The J segment lost 1 base and the V segment lost 0 bases, leaving 2 bases of the junction unmatched.

CDR3 region: CASLLDRGPAQTEAFF. The CDR3 DNA reads as TGCGCCAGCCTATTGGACAGGGGCCCCGCTCAGACTGAAGCTTTCTTT. The genes are TRBV5-1 and TRBJ1-1, with 9 bases lining up with TRBD1. Per germline, CDR1 SGHRS and CDR2 YFSETQ. The CDR3 spans 16 residues. V shed 7 bases and J 5 bases; nucleotides not matched to a gene: 15.

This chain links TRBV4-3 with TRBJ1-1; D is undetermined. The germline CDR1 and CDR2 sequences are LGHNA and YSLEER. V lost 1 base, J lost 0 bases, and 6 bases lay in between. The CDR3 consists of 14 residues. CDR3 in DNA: TGCGCCAGCAGCCAAGGACTGGTGAACACTGAAGCTTTCTTT. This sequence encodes CASSQGLVNTEAFF.

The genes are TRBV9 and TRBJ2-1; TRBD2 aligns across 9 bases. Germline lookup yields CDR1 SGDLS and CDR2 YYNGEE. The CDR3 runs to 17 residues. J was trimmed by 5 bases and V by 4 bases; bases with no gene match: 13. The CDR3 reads CASSFSGGAVTHNEQFF. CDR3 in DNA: TGTGCCAGCAGCTTTAGCGGGGGCGCGGTAACCCACAATGAGCAGTTCTTC.

This chain's CDR3 is CASSKDRDYEQYF. For the CDR3, the DNA is TGTGCCAGTAGTAAGGACAGAGACTACGAGCAGTACTTC. V and J are TRBV19 and TRBJ2-7, with D perhaps TRBD1 (6 bases). This CDR3 region has 13 residues. Germline V lookup: CDR1 LNHDA, CDR2 SQIVND (reference sequence). Trimming stripped 4 bases from V and 3 bases from J, with 10 bases between.

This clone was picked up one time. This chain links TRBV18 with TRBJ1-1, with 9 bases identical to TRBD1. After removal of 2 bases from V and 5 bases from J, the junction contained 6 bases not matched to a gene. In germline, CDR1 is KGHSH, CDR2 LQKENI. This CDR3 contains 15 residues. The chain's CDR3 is CASSPGGTGRTEAFF. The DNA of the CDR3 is TGTGCCAGCTCACCAGGGGGGACAGGGAGGACTGAAGCTTTCTTT.

The CDR3 loop reads CAWSPDRGIGGVAFF. The CDR3 DNA follows: TGTGCCTGGAGCCCCGACAGGGGAATTGGTGGTGTAGCTTTCTTT. This chain uses TRBV30 with TRBJ1-1; 8 nucleotides agree with TRBD1. Losses at the gene ends were 3 bases for V and 10 bases for J; bases not matched to a gene: 16. The CDR3 has 15 amino acids. Germline CDR1 is GTSNPN and CDR2 is SVGIG (reference sequence).

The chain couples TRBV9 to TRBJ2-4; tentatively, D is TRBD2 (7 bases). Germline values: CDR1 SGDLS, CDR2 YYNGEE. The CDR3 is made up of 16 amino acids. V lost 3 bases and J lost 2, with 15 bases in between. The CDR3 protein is CASSAEGGETKNIQYF. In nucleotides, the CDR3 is TGTGCCAGCAGCGCGGAGGGGGGGGAGACCAAAAACATTCAGTACTTC.

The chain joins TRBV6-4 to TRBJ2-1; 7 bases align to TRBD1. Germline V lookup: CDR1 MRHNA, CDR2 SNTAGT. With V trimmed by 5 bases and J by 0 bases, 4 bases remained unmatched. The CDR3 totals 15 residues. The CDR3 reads CASSPTGVSYNEQFF. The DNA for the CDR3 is TGTGCCAGCAGTCCAACAGGGGTCTCCTACAATGAGCAGTTCTTC.

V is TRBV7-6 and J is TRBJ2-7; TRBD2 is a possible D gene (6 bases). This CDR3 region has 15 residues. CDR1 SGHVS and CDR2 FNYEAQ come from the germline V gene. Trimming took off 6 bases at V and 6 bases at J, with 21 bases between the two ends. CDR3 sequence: CASSEGLGGSLEQYF. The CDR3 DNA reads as TGTGCCAGCAGTGAGGGGCTGGGAGGTTCCCTCGAGCAGTACTTC.

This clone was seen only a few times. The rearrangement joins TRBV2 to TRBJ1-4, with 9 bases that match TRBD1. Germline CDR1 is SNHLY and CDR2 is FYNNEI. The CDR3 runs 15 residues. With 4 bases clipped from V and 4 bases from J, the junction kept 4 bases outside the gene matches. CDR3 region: CASSVTGGYNEKLFF. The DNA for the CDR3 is TGTGCCAGCAGTGTAACAGGGGGCTATAATGAAAAACTGTTTTTT.

CDR3 sequence reads: CASSPQPGQHNSPLHF. CDR3 DNA: TGTGCCAGCTCACCACAACCGGGACAGCATAATTCACCCCTCCACTTT. The rearrangement links TRBV18 to TRBJ1-6, with TRBD1 matching over 7 bases. Germline V gives CDR1 KGHSH, CDR2 LQKENI. The CDR3 length is 16 residues. Unmatched junction bases numbered 5, after V lost 1 base and J lost 5 bases.

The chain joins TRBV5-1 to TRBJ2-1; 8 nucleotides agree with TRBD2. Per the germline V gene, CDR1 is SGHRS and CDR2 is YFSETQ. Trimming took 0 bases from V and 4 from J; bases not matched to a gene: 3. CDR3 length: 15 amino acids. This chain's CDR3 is CASSLGLARYNEQFF. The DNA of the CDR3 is TGCGCCAGCAGCTTGGGACTAGCGCGTTACAATGAGCAGTTCTTC.

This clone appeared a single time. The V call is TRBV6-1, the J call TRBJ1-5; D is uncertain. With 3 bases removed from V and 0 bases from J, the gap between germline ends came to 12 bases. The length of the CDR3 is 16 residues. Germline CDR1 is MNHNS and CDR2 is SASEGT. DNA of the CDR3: TGTGCCAGCAGTGATGTCACAGAGTATAGCAATCAGCCCCAGCATTTT. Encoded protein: CASSDVTEYSNQPQHF.

This CDR3 reads CASSLGPGGTEAFF. Here the CDR3 DNA reads TGTGCCAGCAGCTTAGGCCCGGGGGGCACTGAAGCTTTCTTT. The V gene is TRBV7-8, the J gene TRBJ1-1; the D gene is possibly TRBD1 (5 bases). The CDR3 length is 14 residues. Trimming pared 1 base from V and 4 bases from J, leaving 10 bases between. Germline V CDR1 and CDR2: SGHVS, FQNEAQ.

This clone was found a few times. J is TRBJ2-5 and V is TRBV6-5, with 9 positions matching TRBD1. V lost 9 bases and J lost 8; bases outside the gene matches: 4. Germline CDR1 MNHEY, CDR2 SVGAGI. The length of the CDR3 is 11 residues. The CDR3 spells CASSQGATQYF. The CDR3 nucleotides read TGTGCCAGTTCACAGGGGGCCACCCAGTACTTC.

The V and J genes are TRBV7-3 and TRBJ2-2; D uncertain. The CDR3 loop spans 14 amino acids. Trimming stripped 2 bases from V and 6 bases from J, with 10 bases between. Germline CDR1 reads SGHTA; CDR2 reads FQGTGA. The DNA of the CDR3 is TGTGCCAGCAGCTTAGCTAGGTCGGCCGGGGAGCTGTTTTTT. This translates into CASSLARSAGELFF.

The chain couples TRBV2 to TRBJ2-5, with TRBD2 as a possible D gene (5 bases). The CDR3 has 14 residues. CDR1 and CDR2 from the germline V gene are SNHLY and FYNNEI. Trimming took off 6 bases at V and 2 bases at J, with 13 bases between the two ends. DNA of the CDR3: TGTGCCAGCAGCCGCGAGGGTATTCAAGAGACCCAGTACTTC. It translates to CASSREGIQETQYF.

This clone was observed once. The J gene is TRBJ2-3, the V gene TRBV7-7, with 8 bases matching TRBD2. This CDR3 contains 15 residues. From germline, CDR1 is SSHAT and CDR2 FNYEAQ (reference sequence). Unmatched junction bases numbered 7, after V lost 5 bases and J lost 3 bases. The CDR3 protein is CASSPLAGGTDTQYF. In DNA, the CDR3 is TGTGCCAGCAGCCCCTTGGCGGGGGGAACAGATACGCAGTATTTT.

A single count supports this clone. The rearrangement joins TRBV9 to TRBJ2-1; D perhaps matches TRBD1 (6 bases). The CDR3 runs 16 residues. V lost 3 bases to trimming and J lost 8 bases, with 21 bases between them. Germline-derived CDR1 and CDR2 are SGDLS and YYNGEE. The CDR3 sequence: CASSGGRGETVHEQFF. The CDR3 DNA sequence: TGTGCCAGCAGCGGGGGGCGAGGGGAAACGGTCCATGAGCAGTTCTTC.

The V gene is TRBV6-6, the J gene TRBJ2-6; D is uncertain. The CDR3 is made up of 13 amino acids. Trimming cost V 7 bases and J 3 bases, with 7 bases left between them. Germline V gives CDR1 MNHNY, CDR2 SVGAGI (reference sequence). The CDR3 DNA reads TGTGCCAGCATCGAGAGTGGGGCCAACGTCCTGACTTTC. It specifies CASIESGANVLTF.